These T cell receptor beta chains were read from a single sample in a study of metastatic and nonmetastatic thyroid tumors. TCRdb re-called clones from the PCR reads using MiXCR. Of about 85,000 clones listed, around 9.2% are singletons. Sequenced material: blood. The origin of the receptors is a female donor with papillary thyroid cancer or a benign thyroid nodule (not recorded which). Some clones in this sample may be carry-over from other donors' samples. Both conserved end residues are part of each CDR3. D genes are given only for firm matches. Size is stated for part of the rows, as once, few or many counts, or as a class when the clone is expanded.

len	v_gene	j_gene	d_gene	abundance	CDR3nt	CDR3aa
16	TRBV5-1	TRBJ2-3	TRBD2	NA	TGCGCCAGCAGCTTGCGGAGCGGGGGGGGCACAGATACGCAGTATTTT	CASSLRSGGGTDTQYF
16	TRBV6-1	TRBJ2-2	TRBD2	many	TGTGCCAGCAGCGGACTAGCGGGGGGGGACACCGGGGAGCTGTTTTTT	CASSGLAGGDTGELFF
16	TRBV6-1	TRBJ2-2	TRBD1	NA	TGTGCCAGCAGGGACCAGGGGGAAAGGGAGTCCGGGGAGCTGTTTTTT	CASRDQGERESGELFF
15	TRBV6-2/TRBV6-3	TRBJ2-7	NA	many	TGTGCCAGCAGTTACTCGAATCTGGGGGTCTACGAGCAGTACTTC	CASSYSNLGVYEQYF
15	TRBV5-5	TRBJ2-7	TRBD1	many	TGTGCCAGCAGCTACCAAAGGGGGCTCTCCTACGAGCAGTACTTC	CASSYQRGLSYEQYF
16	TRBV12-3/TRBV12-4	TRBJ2-1	NA	many	TGTGCCAGCAGTTTAGTCCTGGGGGGGGGGCGTAATGAGCAGTTCTTC	CASSLVLGGGRNEQFF
15	TRBV6-1	TRBJ1-5	NA	many	TGTGCCAGCAGTGAATCCCTCCGCGGCAATCAGCCCCAGCATTTT	CASSESLRGNQPQHF
14	TRBV19	TRBJ1-5	NA	many	TGTGCCAGTAGCAGAGGGTCTCGCAATCAGCCCCAGCATTTT	CASSRGSRNQPQHF
15	TRBV18	TRBJ2-3	TRBD2	many	TGTGCCAGCTCGTCCCGGACTAGCGGCACAGATACGCAGTATTTT	CASSSRTSGTDTQYF
13	TRBV6-6	TRBJ1-6	NA	few	TGTGCCAGCAGTTACTCGATGCAATCACCCCTCCACTTT	CASSYSMQSPLHF
14	TRBV19	TRBJ1-5	NA	NA	TGTGCCGCCACGTCAGGGACATTGAATCAGCCCCAGCATTTT	CAATSGTLNQPQHF
15	TRBV10-3	TRBJ1-6	NA	many	TGTGCCATCAGTGAGTCGGGGGCCTCCAATTCACCCCTCCACTTT	CAISESGASNSPLHF
13	TRBV29-1	TRBJ1-2	NA	NA	TGCAGCGTTGAAGATCCGGTATCCTATGGCTACACCTTC	CSVEDPVSYGYTF
14	TRBV5-1	TRBJ1-5	TRBD1	many	TGCGCCAGCAGCTCCGGACAGGGAGGACAGCCCCAGCATTTT	CASSSGQGGQPQHF
13	TRBV28	TRBJ1-2	NA	many	TGTGCCAGCAGTTCGGGCGGATACTATGGCTACACCTTC	CASSSGGYYGYTF
15	TRBV3-1	TRBJ2-1	TRBD1	many	TGTGCCAGCAGTAGGGGACAGAACTCCTACAATGAGCAGTTCTTC	CASSRGQNSYNEQFF
16	TRBV12-3/TRBV12-4	TRBJ2-1	TRBD2	many	TGTGCCAGCAGTTTGGGACTAGCGGGGGGGGACAATGAGCAGTTCTTC	CASSLGLAGGDNEQFF
13	TRBV5-1	TRBJ1-1	NA	many	TGCGCCAGCAGCTTGGCCGGGAACACTGAAGCTTTCTTT	CASSLAGNTEAFF
19	TRBV3-1	TRBJ2-5	NA	many	TGTGCCAGCAGCCAAGAACCATCCGACAGGTTACTGAGTGTGGAGACCCAGTACTTC	CASSQEPSDRLLSVETQYF
13	TRBV12-3/TRBV12-4	TRBJ2-3	NA	many	TGTGCCAGCGGCAAGCTAGCGACAGATACGCAGTATTTT	CASGKLATDTQYF
13	TRBV9	TRBJ1-1	NA	NA	TGTGCCAGCAGCGGTCGGTGGGTGACTGAAGCTTTCTTT	CASSGRWVTEAFF
19	TRBV5-1	TRBJ2-7	TRBD1	NA	TGCGCTAGCAGCTTGGCCGGGGGGACAGGGAGTGCCTACTACTACGAGCAGTACTTC	CASSLAGGTGSAYYYEQYF
16	TRBV6-1	TRBJ1-6	NA	many	TGTGCCAGCAGTGCGGGGGTGGGCTCCTATAATTCACCCCTCCACTTT	CASSAGVGSYNSPLHF
14	TRBV9	TRBJ2-5	TRBD1	few	TGTGCCAGCAGCGTAGCAGGGGGCGGGGAGACCCAGTACTTC	CASSVAGGGETQYF
15	TRBV13	TRBJ2-3	TRBD1	NA	TGTGCCAGCAGCTCGACAGGGGTTGGCACAGATACGCAGTATTTT	CASSSTGVGTDTQYF
15	TRBV11-1	TRBJ2-3	TRBD2	NA	TGTGCCAGCAGCTTAAGACTAGCGGGGACAGATACGCAGTATTTT	CASSLRLAGTDTQYF
14	TRBV9	TRBJ2-3	NA	NA	TGTGCCAGCAGGGGCGGGAAAAGCACAGATACGCAGTATTTT	CASRGGKSTDTQYF
13	TRBV6-4	TRBJ2-2	NA	few	TGTGCCAGCAGGGGGTGGGACACCGGGGAGCTGTTTTTT	CASRGWDTGELFF
15	TRBV6-1	TRBJ1-1	NA	many	TGTGCCAGCAGTGAAGAGGGTGAGGGGCACACTGAAGCTTTCTTT	CASSEEGEGHTEAFF
11	TRBV27	TRBJ2-2	NA	many	TGTGCCAGCAGGAACACCGGGGAGCTGTTTTTT	CASRNTGELFF
12	TRBV2	TRBJ1-1	NA	many	TGTGCCAGCGTCGGGGACGGATCTGGAGCTTTCTTT	CASVGDGSGAFF
15	TRBV19	TRBJ1-6	TRBD1	few	TGTGCCACCCAGACAGGGGCGACCTATAATTCACCCCTCCACTTT	CATQTGATYNSPLHF
11	TRBV24-1	TRBJ2-5	NA	many	TGTGCCACCGAGGCTAAAGAGACCCAGTACTTC	CATEAKETQYF
15	TRBV12-3/TRBV12-4	TRBJ1-5	TRBD1	many	TGTGCCAGCAGTGTCGCGACAGGGCGAAGCCAGCCCCAGCATTTT	CASSVATGRSQPQHF
13	TRBV7-9	TRBJ2-5	TRBD2	many	TGTGCCAGCAGCTTAAGGGAGGGAGAGACCCAGTACTTC	CASSLREGETQYF
12	TRBV7-8	TRBJ2-7	NA	many	TGTGCCAGCAGCTTAGTCCCCTGGGAGCAGTACTTC	CASSLVPWEQYF
14	TRBV7-8	TRBJ1-5	TRBD1	many	TGTGCCAGCAGCCCCAGGACAGGGGACCAGCCCCAGCATTTT	CASSPRTGDQPQHF
14	TRBV6-1	TRBJ2-7	NA	many	TGTGCCAGCAAAAGACAGATAAGCTCCTACGAGCAGTACTTC	CASKRQISSYEQYF
14	TRBV11-2	TRBJ1-3	TRBD1	many	TGTGCCAGCAGCTCGACAGGGGCTGGAAACACCATATATTTT	CASSSTGAGNTIYF
13	TRBV20-1	TRBJ1-1	NA	NA	TGCAGTGCTAGCTACAGGGTTAACACTGAAGCTTTCTTT	CSASYRVNTEAFF
14	TRBV9	TRBJ2-7	TRBD1	many	TGTGCCAGCAGCCTCCAGGGGGATTCGTACGAGCAGTACTTC	CASSLQGDSYEQYF